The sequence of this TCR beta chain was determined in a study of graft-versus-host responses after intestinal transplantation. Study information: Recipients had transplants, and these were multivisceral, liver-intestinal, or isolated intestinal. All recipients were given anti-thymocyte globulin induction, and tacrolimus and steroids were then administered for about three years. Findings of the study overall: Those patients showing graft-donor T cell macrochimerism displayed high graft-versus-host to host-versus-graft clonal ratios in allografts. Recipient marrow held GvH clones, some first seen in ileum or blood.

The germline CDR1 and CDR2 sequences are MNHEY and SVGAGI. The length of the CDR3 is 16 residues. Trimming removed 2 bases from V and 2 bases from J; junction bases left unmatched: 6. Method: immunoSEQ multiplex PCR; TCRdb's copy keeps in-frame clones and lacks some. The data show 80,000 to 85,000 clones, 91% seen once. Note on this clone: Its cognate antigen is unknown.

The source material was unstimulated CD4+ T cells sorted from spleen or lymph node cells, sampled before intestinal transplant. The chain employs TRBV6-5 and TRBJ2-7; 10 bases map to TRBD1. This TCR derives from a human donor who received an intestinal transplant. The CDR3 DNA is TGTGCCAGCAGTTACCTGGGGACAGGGGATCCCTACGAGCAGTACTTC. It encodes CASSYLGTGDPYEQYF.